Below are 15 T cell receptor beta chains sequenced from a single sample in a study of T cells expressing NK-cell markers (TCRdb year 2020). Preparation of the library involved 5' RACE. Sequencing was performed on an Illumina HiSeq 2000. TCRdb reprocessed the reads, reporting each CDR3 protein sequence once and no DNA. This specimen's table enumerates a few hundred thousand distinct CDR3 sequences. The ten biggest clones cover around 5.2% of the sample. The sample taken for sequencing was blood T cells: a sorted CD56 or NKG2C T cell subset, CD4+ or CD8+ T cells, or bulk PBMC T cells (not recorded which). The receptors come from a man aged 18-70 years in good health.

The chain recombines TRBV7-7 with TRBJ2-7; TCRdb designates TRBD1, a call that cannot be tested without DNA. Germline-derived CDR1 and CDR2 are SSHAT and FNYEAQ (reference sequence). CDR3 length equals 13 residues. CDR3 region: CASSTDTSGEQYF.

The V and J genes are TRBV19 and TRBJ1-5; TCRdb's D gene call, TRBD1, goes unchecked for lack of DNA. This CDR3 is 14 amino acids long. The germline V gene encodes CDR1 LNHDA and CDR2 SQIVND (reference sequence). The CDR3 sequence: CASRPDRGNQPQHF.

This rearrangement joins TRBV21-1 to TRBJ2-5; there is no DNA to check the TCRdb D call of TRBD1. TRBV21-1 is described as a pseudogene. This CDR3 has 14 amino acids. The CDR3 is CASSKVARGETQYF.

The chain recombines TRBV7-8 with TRBJ1-5. The CDR3 consists of 13 residues. Germline loops: CDR1 SGHVS, CDR2 FQNEAQ. The CDR3 loop is CASSASGNQPQHF.

The V gene is TRBV27, the J gene TRBJ2-1; as DNA is missing, the TRBD2 call by TCRdb cannot be tested. Germline CDR1 and CDR2: MNHEY and SMNVEV (reference sequence). The CDR3 runs to 16 residues. The CDR3 here is CASSLSPTSGGDEQFF.

The chain has TRBV2 and TRBJ2-7; TCRdb gives TRBD1 as the D gene, but with no DNA this cannot be confirmed. Germline values: CDR1 SNHLY, CDR2 FYNNEI. The CDR3 consists of 14 residues. CDR3 sequence reads: CASMPLQVSYEQYF.

V usage is TRBV6-1 and J usage is TRBJ2-3; TCRdb's assignment of TRBD1 cannot be checked, as there is no DNA. Looked up from germline, CDR1 is MNHNS and CDR2 is SASEGT. The CDR3 has 15 amino acids. This CDR3 is CASSDGQGITDTQYF.

The rearrangement uses TRBV13 and TRBJ1-1. Germline assignment: CDR1 PRHDT and CDR2 FYEKMQ (reference sequence). CDR3 length: 13 amino acids. The CDR3 loop reads CASSPSFNTEAFF.

The V and J genes are TRBV3-1 and TRBJ2-7; there is no DNA to check the TCRdb D call of TRBD1. Looked up from germline, CDR1 is LGHDT and CDR2 is YNNKEL (reference sequence). The CDR3 totals 16 residues. The CDR3 loop is CASSPRRQGRSYEQYF.

The rearrangement joins TRBV11-2 to TRBJ2-1; as DNA is missing, the TRBD2 call by TCRdb cannot be tested. Germline V gene lookup returns CDR1 SGHAT and CDR2 FQNNGV. The CDR3 is 12 amino acids. CDR3 residues: CASSSGLAGEFF. The variable domain in full, with the rest retrieved from reference TRBV11-2 and TRBJ2-1, is EAGVAQSPRYKIIEKRQSVAFWCNPISGHATLYWYQQILGQGPKLLIQFQNNGVVDDSQLPKDRFSAERLKGVDSTLKIQPAKLEDSAVYLCASSSGLAGEFFGPGTRLTVL.

The chain has TRBV6-2 or TRBV6-3 and TRBJ2-5; TCRdb gives TRBD1 as the D gene, but with no DNA this cannot be confirmed. CDR3 size: 14 residues. The germline V gene has CDR1 MNHEY and CDR2 SVGEGT. The CDR3 loop reads CASNTGTTVWAQYF.

J is TRBJ2-3 and V is TRBV5-1; the TCRdb D gene call, TRBD2, has no DNA to confirm it. This CDR3 is built from 15 residues. Germline V gene lookup returns CDR1 SGHRS and CDR2 YFSETQ. This CDR3 reads CASSSGLAARDTQYF. Supplemented by reference TRBV5-1 and TRBJ2-3, the full variable domain reads KAGVTQTPRYLIKTRGQQVTLSCSPISGHRSVSWYQQTPGQGLQFLFEYFSETQRNKGNFPGRFSGRQFSNSRSEMNVSTLELGDSALYLCASSSGLAARDTQYFGPGTRLTVL.

The chain has TRBV3-1 and TRBJ1-2; as DNA is missing, the TRBD1 call by TCRdb cannot be tested. The CDR3 length is 16 residues. The germline V gene has CDR1 LGHDT and CDR2 YNNKEL (reference sequence). The CDR3: CASSQGQGAHPYGYTF. Supplemented by reference TRBV3-1 and TRBJ1-2, the full variable domain reads DTAVSQTPKYLVTQMGNDKSIKCEQNLGHDTMYWYKQDSKKFLKIMFSYNNKELIINETVPNRFSPKSPDKAHLNLHINSLELGDSAVYFCASSQGQGAHPYGYTFGSGTRLTVV.

V is TRBV12-2 and J is TRBJ2-7; TCRdb returns TRBD1, unconfirmable since there is no DNA. TRBV12-2 is a documented pseudogene. The CDR3 has 15 residues. The CDR3 sequence is CASRLRRDRHYEQYF.

This chain connects TRBV11-3 to TRBJ2-5; TCRdb's D call, TRBD2, is unchecked because there is no DNA. The CDR3 loop spans 13 amino acids. In germline, CDR1 is SGHNT, CDR2 YENEEA. The CDR3 here is CASSYDTARTQYF.